This T cell receptor beta chain is drawn from a study of OX40 agonist ivuxolimab in advanced cancers. Overall study context: Patients treated during dose escalation were battling hepatocellular carcinoma, melanoma, renal cell or head and neck cancer. Partial responses were achieved by three patients, one with hepatocellular carcinoma and two with cutaneous melanoma. Study-level findings and limits: Patients who responded partially at 0.1-3.0 mg/kg showed clonal expansion ranking among the lowest.

Of note for this clone: The target antigen is unknown.

Measured with immunoSEQ multiplex PCR; TCRdb has only the in-frame clones, and not every one. The sample contains 75,000 to 95,000 clones, around nine tenths of which appear only once. The TCR comes from an adult with an advanced solid tumor such as melanoma, head and neck, liver or kidney cancer. The sample consisted of CD4+ or CD8+ T cells sorted from blood, taken in a trial of the OX40 agonist ivuxolimab.

The CDR3 DNA reads TGTGCCAGCAGCGTAACCCCTCTAGAGGGCGGTGAGCAGTACTTC. It is translated as CASSVTPLEGGEQYF. The chain carries TRBV9 and TRBJ2-7; maybe TRBD2 (5 bases). V was cut by 1 base and J by 7 bases, with 18 bases left in between. Germline loops: CDR1 SGDLS, CDR2 YYNGEE. The CDR3 runs to 15 residues. Filled out from reference TRBV9 and TRBJ2-7, the complete variable domain reads DSGVTQTPKHLITATGQRVTLRCSPRSGDLSVYWYQQSLDQGLQFLIQYYNGEERAKGNILERFSAQQFPDLHSELNLSSLELGDSALYFCASSVTPLEGGEQYFGPGTRLTVT.